This entry describes one TCR beta chain. Its specificity is not known. This sample was included in a study of cytomegalovirus exposure and HLA in healthy donors. Sampled while nominally healthy, donors likely had unrecorded immune exposures. The study ran its PCR with 60 Vbeta and 13 Jbeta primers. Clones were sequenced by immunoSEQ multiplex PCR, and TCRdb holds only the in-frame ones, with some missing. The sample lists tens of thousands of clones, roughly four fifths occurring once. Findings and limits, study-wide: Sequencing depth across donors, presence/absence analyses assumed, was roughly uniform. For cytomegalovirus status, the classifier reportedly gave diagnoses with high specificity and sensitivity. Cytomegalovirus association was assigned to about 150 TCR beta chains.

The CDR3 loop spans 15 amino acids. J was trimmed by 0 bases and V by 8 bases; bases with no gene match: 7. The germline CDR1 and CDR2 sequences are SGHVS and FNYEAQ. This TCR was sampled from a man in his thirties or forties in good health and CMV-seropositive. The chain has TRBV7-6 and TRBJ2-7; 10 nucleotides match TRBD2. The sample consisted of PBMCs. CDR3 in amino acids: CASGIAGGLSYEQYF. The CDR3 DNA is TGTGCCAGCGGTATAGCGGGAGGACTCTCCTACGAGCAGTACTTC.